The sequence of this TCR beta chain was determined in a study of cytomegalovirus exposure and HLA in healthy donors. 13 Jbeta primers and 60 Vbeta primers were used for the PCR. Profiling relied on immunoSEQ multiplex PCR, and the TCRdb table lists in-frame clones only, not all of them. Of about 200,000 clones in the sample, approximately 78% are singletons; the top ten hold 6.5%. Germline values: CDR1 SQVTM, CDR2 ANQGSEA. V was clipped by 7 bases and J by 1 base; unmatched bases: 3. The CDR3 totals 14 residues. This TCR came from a woman between 50 and 59 years old in good health and CMV-seropositive. Source material: PBMCs. The chain joins TRBV29-1 to TRBJ2-2; TRBD2 agrees at 10 bases. The CDR3, as DNA: TGCAGCGCCCGGACTAGCGGGAACACCGGGGAGCTGTTTTTT. Its protein is CSARTSGNTGELFF.